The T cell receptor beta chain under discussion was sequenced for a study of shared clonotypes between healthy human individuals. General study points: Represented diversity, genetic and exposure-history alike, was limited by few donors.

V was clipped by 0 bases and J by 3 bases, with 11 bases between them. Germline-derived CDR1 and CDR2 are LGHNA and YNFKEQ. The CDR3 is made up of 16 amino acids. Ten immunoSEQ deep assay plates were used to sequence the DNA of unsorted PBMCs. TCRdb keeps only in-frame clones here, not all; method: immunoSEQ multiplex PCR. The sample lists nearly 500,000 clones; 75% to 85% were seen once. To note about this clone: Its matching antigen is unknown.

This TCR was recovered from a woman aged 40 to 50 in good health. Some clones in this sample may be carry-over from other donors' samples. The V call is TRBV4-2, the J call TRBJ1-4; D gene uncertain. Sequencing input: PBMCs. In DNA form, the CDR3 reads TGTGCCAGCAGCCAAGAAAGCGCCGGAGCTAATGAAAAACTGTTTTTT. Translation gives CASSQESAGANEKLFF.